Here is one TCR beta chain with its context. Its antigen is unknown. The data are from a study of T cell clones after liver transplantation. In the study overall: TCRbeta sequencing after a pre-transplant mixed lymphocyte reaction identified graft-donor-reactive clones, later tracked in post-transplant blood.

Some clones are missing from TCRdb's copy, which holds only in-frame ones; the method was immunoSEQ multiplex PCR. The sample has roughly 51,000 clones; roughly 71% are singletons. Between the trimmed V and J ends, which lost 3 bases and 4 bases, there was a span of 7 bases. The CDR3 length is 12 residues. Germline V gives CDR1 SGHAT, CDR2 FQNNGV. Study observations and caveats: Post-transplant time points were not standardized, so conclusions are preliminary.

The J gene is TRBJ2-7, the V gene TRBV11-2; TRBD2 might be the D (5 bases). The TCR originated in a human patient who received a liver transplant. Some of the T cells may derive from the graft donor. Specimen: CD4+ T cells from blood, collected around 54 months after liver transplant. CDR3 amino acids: CASSFEGYEQYF. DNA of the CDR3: TGTGCCAGCAGCTTCGAGGGATACGAGCAGTACTTC. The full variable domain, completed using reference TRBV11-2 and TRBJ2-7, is EAGVAQSPRYKIIEKRQSVAFWCNPISGHATLYWYQQILGQGPKLLIQFQNNGVVDDSQLPKDRFSAERLKGVDSTLKIQPAKLEDSAVYLCASSFEGYEQYFGPGTRLTVT.